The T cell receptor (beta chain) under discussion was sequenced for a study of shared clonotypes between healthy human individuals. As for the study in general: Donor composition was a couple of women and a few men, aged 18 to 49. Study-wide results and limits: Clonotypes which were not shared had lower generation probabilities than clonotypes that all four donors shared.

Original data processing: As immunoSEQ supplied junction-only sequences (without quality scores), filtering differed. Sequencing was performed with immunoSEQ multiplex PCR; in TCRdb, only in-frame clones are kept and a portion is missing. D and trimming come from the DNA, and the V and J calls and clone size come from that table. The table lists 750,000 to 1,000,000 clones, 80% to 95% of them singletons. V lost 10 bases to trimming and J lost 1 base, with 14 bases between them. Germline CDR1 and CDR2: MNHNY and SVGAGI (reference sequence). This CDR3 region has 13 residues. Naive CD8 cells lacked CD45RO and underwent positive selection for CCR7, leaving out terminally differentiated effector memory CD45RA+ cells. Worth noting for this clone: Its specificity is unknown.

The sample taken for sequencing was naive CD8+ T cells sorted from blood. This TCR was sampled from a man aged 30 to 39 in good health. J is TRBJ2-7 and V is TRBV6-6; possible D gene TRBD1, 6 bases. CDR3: CATTGTGSYEQYF. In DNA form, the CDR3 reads TGTGCCACTACAGGGACGGGGTCCTACGAGCAGTACTTC.